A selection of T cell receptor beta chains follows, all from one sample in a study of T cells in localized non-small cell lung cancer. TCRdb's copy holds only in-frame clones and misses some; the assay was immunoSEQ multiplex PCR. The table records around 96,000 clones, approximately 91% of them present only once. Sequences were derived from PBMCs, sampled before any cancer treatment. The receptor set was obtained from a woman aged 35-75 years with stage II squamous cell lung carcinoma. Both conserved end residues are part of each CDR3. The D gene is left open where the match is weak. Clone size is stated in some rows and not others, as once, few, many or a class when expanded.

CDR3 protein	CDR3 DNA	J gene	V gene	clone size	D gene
CASSLGWSGNTEAFF	TGTGCCAGCAGCTTAGGGTGGTCCGGAAACACTGAAGCTTTCTTT	TRBJ1-1	TRBV7-9	NA	NA
CASSASTYEQYF	TGCGCCAGCAGCGCCTCCACTTACGAGCAGTACTTC	TRBJ2-7	TRBV5-1	NA	NA
CASRGSRVRQPQHF	TGTGCCAGCAGGGGTTCCAGGGTCAGGCAGCCCCAGCATTTT	TRBJ1-5	TRBV19	NA	NA
CASSLDSLRGGDGYTF	TGTGCCAGCAGCTTAGATTCCCTCCGGGGAGGGGACGGCTACACCTTC	TRBJ1-2	TRBV7-2	NA	NA
CASRSLRREDGYTF	TGTGCCAGCAGGTCCCTCAGGAGGGAGGATGGCTACACCTTC	TRBJ1-2	TRBV6-5	NA	NA
CASKPFEQYF	TGCGCCAGCAAGCCGTTCGAGCAGTACTTC	TRBJ2-7	TRBV10-1	NA	NA
CASSGTGQASYEQYF	TGCGCCAGCAGCGGAACAGGCCAGGCGTCCTACGAGCAGTACTTC	TRBJ2-7	TRBV5-1	NA	NA
CASSLRDRAENTEAFF	TGTGCCAGCTCACTACGGGACAGGGCGGAGAACACTGAAGCTTTCTTT	TRBJ1-1	TRBV18	NA	TRBD1
CASSLVVQRVATYEQYF	TGTGCCAGCAGCTTAGTGGTGCAGCGGGTGGCGACCTACGAGCAGTACTTC	TRBJ2-7	TRBV7-8	NA	NA
CAWSPTTPAYGYTF	TGTGCCTGGAGTCCGACAACTCCCGCCTATGGCTACACCTTC	TRBJ1-2	TRBV30	NA	NA
CSAAASGRNNEQFF	TGCAGCGCCGCGGCCAGCGGGAGGAACAATGAGCAGTTCTTC	TRBJ2-1	TRBV29-1	NA	TRBD2
CASTAGYDGYTF	TGTGCCAGCACCGCGGGATATGATGGCTACACCTTC	TRBJ1-2	TRBV27	once	NA
CSAPGTGGTNEKLFF	TGCAGCGCCCCCGGGACAGGGGGGACTAATGAAAAACTGTTTTTT	TRBJ1-4	TRBV29-1	NA	TRBD1
CSASPSGEQYF	TGCAGTGCTTCCCCGTCAGGGGAGCAGTACTTC	TRBJ2-7	TRBV20-1	NA	NA
CASSGVSYEQYF	TGTGCCAGCAGTGGGGTTTCCTACGAGCAGTACTTC	TRBJ2-7	TRBV28	NA	NA
CASSLPDRGRRNSPLHF	TGTGCCAGCAGCTTACCGGACAGGGGGCGCCGAAATTCACCCCTCCACTTT	TRBJ1-6	TRBV5-6	NA	TRBD1
CASSLTGQGEAFF	TGTGCCAGCAGCTTAACGGGACAGGGGGAAGCTTTCTTT	TRBJ1-1	TRBV5-5	NA	TRBD1
CASTPIARDEQFF	TGTGCCAGCACCCCTATAGCCAGAGATGAGCAGTTCTTC	TRBJ2-1	TRBV6-1	NA	NA
CASSQDPGPGVDGYTF	TGCGCCAGCAGCCAAGATCCAGGGCCGGGGGTAGACGGCTACACCTTC	TRBJ1-2	TRBV23-1	NA	NA
CASSSSRGGSPLHF	TGTGCCAGCAGTTCATCCCGGGGCGGTTCACCCCTCCACTTT	TRBJ1-6	TRBV28	NA	NA
CASSDDSYEQYF	TGTGCCAGCAGCGATGACAGCTACGAGCAGTACTTC	TRBJ2-7	TRBV9	NA	NA
CAGAGAGGPNNEQFF	TGTGCCGGTGCAGGGGCGGGAGGGCCCAACAATGAGCAGTTCTTC	TRBJ2-1	TRBV30	NA	TRBD2
CASSAVTGAEQYF	TGTGCCAGCAGCGCGGTAACAGGGGCCGAGCAGTACTTC	TRBJ2-7	TRBV5-4	NA	TRBD1
CASSHDRVSNYGYTF	TGCGCCAGCAGCCATGACAGGGTCTCGAACTATGGCTACACCTTC	TRBJ1-2	TRBV4-1	NA	TRBD1
CASSIGASPGELFF	TGTGCCAGCAGCATCGGCGCTTCCCCCGGGGAGCTGTTTTTT	TRBJ2-2	TRBV21-1	NA	NA
CASSPRVAGLNEQFF	TGTGCCAGCAGTCCCCGAGTAGCGGGACTGAATGAGCAGTTCTTC	TRBJ2-1	TRBV6-5	NA	TRBD2
CAGYSGANVLTF	TGTGCGGGTTACTCTGGGGCCAACGTCCTGACTTTC	TRBJ2-6	TRBV6-6	NA	NA
CASSIGAGRGTEAFF	TGTGCCAGTAGTATAGGAGCAGGGCGCGGCACTGAAGCTTTCTTT	TRBJ1-1	TRBV19	NA	NA
CASTMEDEQYF	TGTGCCAGCACCATGGAGGACGAGCAGTACTTC	TRBJ2-7	TRBV2	NA	NA
CASSQGTGTEQFF	TGTGCCAGCAGCCAAGGTACGGGCACTGAGCAGTTCTTC	TRBJ2-1	TRBV14	NA	NA
CASSLDEGYGYTF	TGTGCCAGCAGCTTAGACGAGGGCTATGGCTACACCTTC	TRBJ1-2	TRBV11-2	few	NA
CASSKGDEAFF	TGTGCCAGCTCCAAGGGGGATGAAGCTTTCTTT	TRBJ1-1	TRBV27	NA	NA
CASSNGGSAPGQPQHF	TGTGCCAGCAGCAACGGGGGGTCAGCCCCCGGTCAGCCCCAGCATTTT	TRBJ1-5	TRBV7-8	NA	NA
CASSPRTGAAYTEAFF	TGTGCCAGCAGTCCGCGGACAGGGGCCGCCTACACTGAAGCTTTCTTT	TRBJ1-1	TRBV6-6	NA	TRBD1
CAITRDSDSYEQYF	TGTGCCATTACCAGGGACTCCGACTCCTACGAGCAGTACTTC	TRBJ2-7	TRBV10-3	NA	NA
CASSRWGENTEAFF	TGTGCCAGCAGTCGCTGGGGGGAGAACACTGAAGCTTTCTTT	TRBJ1-1	TRBV25-1	NA	NA
CASSTSMVATGELFF	TGTGCCAGTAGTACGAGCATGGTGGCGACCGGGGAGCTGTTTTTT	TRBJ2-2	TRBV19	NA	NA